What follows are 13 T cell receptor beta chains derived from one specimen sequenced in a study of regulatory T cells in long-lasting Graves disease. Both iRepertoire HTBI primers and Arm-PCR of CDR3 regions were used to build the TCR beta libraries. TCRdb reprocessed the multiplex PCR reads with MiXCR, giving one entry per CDR3 protein. The sample contains a few hundred thousand distinct CDR3 sequences, around 16% of which appear only once. Time point indicated: newly diagnosed GD, antithyroid drugs for less than 3 months. The authors made the TCR library using RNA they extracted from PBMCs. The data were also submitted as part of a second study, on T cells in Graves' hyperthyroidism and ophthalmopathy.

Material: peripheral blood mononuclear cells (PBMCs), obtained at new diagnosis, from a patient treated with antithyroid drugs. These receptors were obtained from a young woman with Graves disease.

The chain combines TRBV3-1 with TRBJ2-5, with 7 bases identical to TRBD2. The CDR3 has 15 residues. Per the germline V gene, CDR1 is LGHDT and CDR2 is YNNKEL (reference sequence). V shed 3 bases, J shed 2 bases, and the junction held 6 bases outside the gene matches. The CDR3 DNA sequence: TGTGCCAGCAGCCATTCCGGGGGGTATCAAGAGACCCAGTACTTC. Residues: CASSHSGGYQETQYF.

Notes on this clonotype: At one end, the junction sequence differs from germline, possibly due to a read error. The chain employs TRBV28 and TRBJ2-7; D not resolved. The CDR3 runs to 15 residues. CDR1 is MDHEN, CDR2 SYDVKM, per germline. In nucleotides, the CDR3 is TGTGCCTGCAGTTCACCCCTGGGAAGCTCCTACGAGCAGTACTTC. This codes for CACSSPLGSSYEQYF.

This clonotype was counted only a few times. The CDR3 bases are TGTGCCAGCGCTTGGGACAGGACCTACGAGCAGTACTTC. This sequence encodes CASAWDRTYEQYF. The chain links TRBV6-1 to TRBJ2-7, with TRBD1 identical over 8 bases. The junction had 5 bases not matched to a gene; V was cut back by 8 bases and J by 2 bases. The CDR3 has 13 amino acids. Germline loops: CDR1 MNHNS, CDR2 SASEGT.

The chain employs TRBV29-1 and TRBJ2-7; TRBD2 is a possible D gene (6 bases). In germline, CDR1 is SQVTM, CDR2 ANQGSEA. The CDR3 spans 13 residues. Between the trimmed V and J ends, which lost 0 bases and 3 bases, there was a span of 9 bases. CDR3 in DNA: TGCAGCGTTGAAGACGGCGGGAACTACGAGCAGTACTTC. Amino acid sequence: CSVEDGGNYEQYF.

This clonotype was counted ten times or more. V gene TRBV5-1 combines with J gene TRBJ2-3; TRBD2 agrees at 12 bases. Germline V gene lookup returns CDR1 SGHRS and CDR2 YFSETQ. The junction had 8 bases not matched to a gene; V was cut back by 6 bases and J by 0 bases. The CDR3 totals 17 residues. CDR3 DNA sequence: TGCGCCAGCAACCACGGGACTAGCGGGTCGAGCACAGATACGCAGTATTTT. Amino acid sequence: CASNHGTSGSSTDTQYF.

Ten or more counts support this clonotype. The chain employs TRBV7-3 and TRBJ2-1; 7 bases align to TRBD2. The CDR3 extends over 13 amino acids. The ends lost 6 bases at V and 7 bases at J; junction bases unmatched: 6. Germline CDR1 and CDR2: SGHTA and FQGTGA. The CDR3, as DNA: TGTGCCAGCAGTATGGGGAGGGGTAATGAGCAGTTCTTC. Translation gives CASSMGRGNEQFF.

On this clonotype: A clone one base away is much larger, so this may be a read error. No conserved phenylalanine or tryptophan is present at the end of the CDR3, so a read error is the likely explanation. J is TRBJ2-1 and V is TRBV18; D might be TRBD2 (6 bases). V lost 0 bases, J lost 2 bases, and 8 bases lay in between. Germline loops: CDR1 KGHSH, CDR2 LQKENI. The CDR3 is 15 residues long. The CDR3, as DNA: TGTGCCAGCTCACCACCGAGGACTACCTACAATGAGCAGTTCTAC. This gives the protein CASSPPRTTYNEQFY.

A few counts support this clonotype. The chain joins TRBV5-6 to TRBJ1-1, with TRBD1 matching 12 bases. This CDR3 is 16 amino acids long. The V segment lost 4 bases and the J segment 5 bases; nucleotides outside the gene matches: 9. Germline-derived CDR1 and CDR2 are SGHDT and YYEEEE. This CDR3 reads CASSPGTGGRRTEAFF. The CDR3 coding sequence is TGTGCCAGCAGCCCCGGGACAGGGGGCCGACGAACTGAAGCTTTCTTT.

The chain joins TRBV5-1 to TRBJ2-5, with D perhaps TRBD1 or TRBD2 (6 bases each). The CDR3 totals 16 residues. Germline assignment: CDR1 SGHRS and CDR2 YFSETQ. Trimming cost V 0 bases and J 4 bases, with 16 bases left between them. The CDR3 here is CASSLEAGEVGETQYF. The DNA for the CDR3 is TGCGCCAGCAGCTTGGAGGCAGGGGAGGTAGGAGAGACCCAGTACTTC. Using reference TRBV5-1 and TRBJ2-5 for the parts outside the CDR3, the full variable domain is KAGVTQTPRYLIKTRGQQVTLSCSPISGHRSVSWYQQTPGQGLQFLFEYFSETQRNKGNFPGRFSGRQFSNSRSEMNVSTLELGDSALYLCASSLEAGEVGETQYFGPGTRLLVL.

There are many counts of this clonotype. This chain uses TRBV9 with TRBJ2-1; no clear D gene. Germline V gene sequence: CDR1 SGDLS, CDR2 YYNGEE. The germline V and J ends were trimmed by 8 bases and 3 bases, with 9 bases remaining between them. The CDR3 sequence is 12 residues long. CDR3 sequence (DNA): TGTGCCAGTAGTGTGGACTACAATGAGCAGTTCTTC. Translation gives CASSVDYNEQFF.

This clonotype has ten or more counts. The rearrangement joins TRBV2 to TRBJ2-7, with no clear D. V lost 3 bases, J lost 4 bases, and 10 bases lay in between. Germline CDR1 SNHLY, CDR2 FYNNEI. The length of the CDR3 is 13 residues. The chain's CDR3 is CASSERSLYEQYF. CDR3 sequence (DNA): TGTGCCAGCAGTGAGCGGTCTCTTTACGAGCAGTACTTC.

This clonotype was observed a handful of times. V is TRBV10-2 and J is TRBJ2-2; D unclear. The ends were cut back, 3 bases at V and 6 bases at J, with 11 bases in the middle. CDR1 and CDR2 from the germline V gene are WSHSY and SAAADI. The CDR3 covers 14 residues. The CDR3 region is CASSDRALSGELFF. CDR3 sequence (DNA): TGCGCCAGCAGTGATAGGGCCCTATCCGGGGAGCTGTTTTTT.

This clonotype was detected a few times. One base away lies a much larger clone, so this may be a sequencing read error. The V call is TRBV3-1, the J call TRBJ2-5; D is ambiguous. The CDR3 is made up of 13 amino acids. Germline V gene lookup returns CDR1 LGHDT and CDR2 YNNKEL (reference sequence). The CDR3 here is CASSTDRYNEHFF. The CDR3 region has the DNA TGTGCCAGCAGCACAGACCGATACAATGAGCACTTCTTC.